The clone carrying this TCR beta chain was detected ten times or more. CDR3 length equals 16 residues. The V and J ends lost 8 bases and 5 bases, in that order; junction bases with no gene match: 12. The entry originates in a study of response to subunit inactivated influenza vaccine. TCRdb re-called the RT-PCR reads with MiXCR, one entry per CDR3 protein. The data hold 550,000 to 600,000 distinct CDR3 sequences, with 10% to 15% observed a single time. Sequencing used PBMCs from blood, obtained on the day of vaccination. The receptor's source is a man over 45 who received an inactivated influenza vaccine. This chain links TRBV12-3 or TRBV12-4 with TRBJ1-1, with 12 bases that match TRBD1. CDR3 in amino acids: CASWVRDRGPGTEAFF. DNA of the CDR3: TGTGCCAGCTGGGTCCGGGACAGGGGGCCGGGGACTGAAGCTTTCTTT.